This T cell receptor beta chain was observed in a study of immune evolution from preneoplasia to lung adenocarcinoma. Findings of the study overall: Top clone share appeared to fall from AAH through AIS, MIA, adenocarcinoma. Normal lung had highest clonality; later lesions appeared denser, more diverse.

Each case's diagnosis was confirmed by two pathologists on H&E. On this clone itself: No antigen is known for it.

V lost 4 bases and J 0 bases, leaving 13 bases between the germline ends. The CDR3 totals 16 residues. Germline V lookup: CDR1 SGHTA, CDR2 FQGNSA. Repertoires were generated with immunoSEQ multiplex PCR, while TCRdb's copy carries only in-frame clones and drops some. Of 3,800 or so clones listed, about 80% were seen once; the top ten hold 11% to 15%. What was sequenced was FFPE adjacent normal lung tissue. The chain employs TRBV7-2 and TRBJ1-3; D unresolved. The receptor was isolated from a person aged 55-80 years with lung adenocarcinoma. The CDR3 region is CASSSGPANSGNTIYF. The CDR3 nucleotides read TGTGCCAGCAGCTCAGGCCCAGCGAACTCTGGAAACACCATATATTTT.